The clone carrying this TCR beta chain was observed many times. The data were taken from a study of Graves' ophthalmopathy and Graves' hyperthyroidism. V gave up 8 bases and J gave up 3 bases, with 17 bases separating them. The CDR3 consists of 15 residues. Germline CDR1 reads MNHEY; CDR2 reads SVGAGI. Amplification of the TCR beta CDR3 regions used RNA transcripts (as template). An opening RT-PCR round employed HTBI primers and preceded a second-round multiplex PCR. TCRdb analysed the multiplex PCR reads with MiXCR anew, one entry per CDR3 protein. There are about 390,000 distinct CDR3 sequences in the sample; about 18% occur only once, and 2.4% lies in the top ten.

The rearrangement joins TRBV6-5 to TRBJ1-5; D remains unclear. What was sequenced was peripheral blood. The sequence was collected from an adult woman with stable Graves' hyperthyroidism. CDR3 in DNA: TGTGCCAGCCAAAGAATGGACTTTGACAATCAGCCCCAGCATTTT. Translating gives CASQRMDFDNQPQHF.